Below, 19 T cell receptor beta chains from the same sample are listed, as sequenced in a study of blood T cell repertoires in COVID-19. Produced via immunoSEQ multiplex PCR; TCRdb's table is partial and in-frame only. The sample gives 250,000 to 350,000 clones, 88% of which show up once; over 9% is in the top ten. The sample consisted of peripheral blood. All receptors come from a woman in her thirties with COVID-19, enrolled during active disease.

The chain is built from TRBV6-1 and TRBJ2-3; 7 positions match TRBD2. V shed 1 base and J 5 bases; nucleotides not matched to a gene: 3. CDR1 is MNHNS and CDR2 is SASEGT in the germline V gene. The CDR3 runs 14 residues. Here the CDR3 reads CASSEDLAVDTQYF. The CDR3 DNA reads TGTGCCAGCAGTGAAGACCTAGCGGTAGATACGCAGTATTTT.

This chain connects TRBV27 to TRBJ2-2; a possible D gene is TRBD2 (5 bases). Looked up from germline, CDR1 is MNHEY and CDR2 is SMNVEV (reference sequence). This CDR3 region has 15 residues. The V end lost 5 bases, the J end lost 3 bases, and 13 bases lay between the germline ends. The CDR3 DNA is TGTGCCAGCAGTCCGCCGGGATTATACACCGGGGAGCTGTTTTTT. Protein product: CASSPPGLYTGELFF.

The V gene is TRBV11-2, the J gene TRBJ1-4; perhaps TRBD1 as D (5 bases). The CDR3 length is 15 residues. V lost 5 bases, J lost 6 bases, and 16 bases lay in between. Germline CDR1 reads SGHAT; CDR2 reads FQNNGV. The CDR3 reads CASSAHPGLDEKLFF. The DNA for the CDR3 is TGTGCCAGCAGCGCTCATCCAGGGTTAGATGAAAAACTGTTTTTT.

About this clone: This same CDR3 is encoded by further DNA sequences in the sample. CDR3 loop: CASSPGQGPDTQYF. The CDR3 coding sequence is TGCGCCAGCAGCCCCGGACAGGGCCCAGATACGCAGTATTTT. J is TRBJ2-3 and V is TRBV4-1, with TRBD1 matching 8 bases. This CDR3 has 14 amino acids. With V trimmed by 4 bases and J by 4 bases, 4 bases remained unmatched. From germline, CDR1 is MGHRA and CDR2 YSYEKL.

V is TRBV30 and J is TRBJ2-2, with a possible D match to TRBD2 (5 bases). The CDR3 runs 15 residues. CDR1 is GTSNPN and CDR2 is SVGIG in the germline V gene (reference sequence). V was cut by 0 bases and J by 4 bases, with 12 bases left in between. The CDR3 DNA is TGTGCCTGGAGTGTCAAGGTAGCGCCCACCGGGGAGCTGTTTTTT. It codes for CAWSVKVAPTGELFF.

The V and J genes are TRBV25-1 and TRBJ2-5; no clear D. Germline CDR1 is MGHDK and CDR2 is SYGVNS. CDR3 size: 15 residues. Trimming left V 6 bases short and J 5 bases short, with 19 bases between. For the CDR3, the DNA is TGTGCCAGCAGCTCCCGCCTGCCGGGTCGGGAGACCCAGTACTTC. Its protein product is CASSSRLPGRETQYF. The full variable domain, its missing parts supplied by reference TRBV25-1 and TRBJ2-5, is EADIYQTPRYLVIGTGKKITLECSQTMGHDKMYWYQQDPGMELHLIHYSYGVNSTEKGDLSSESTVSRIRTEHFPLTLESARPSHTSQYLCASSSRLPGRETQYFGPGTRLLVL.

The chain joins TRBV5-1 to TRBJ2-2; 10 positions agree with TRBD2. The CDR3 is 17 amino acids. Germline CDR1 is SGHRS and CDR2 is YFSETQ. V shed 0 bases and J 5 bases; nucleotides not matched to a gene: 7. In DNA, the CDR3 is TGCGCCAGCAGCTTGGGGCTAGCGGGAGTTCGAACCGGGGAGCTGTTTTTT. Protein product: CASSLGLAGVRTGELFF.

This clone was seen a few times. DNA of the CDR3: TGTGCCTGGAGTGGAGAGATATACAATCAGCCCCAGCATTTT. Its translation: CAWSGEIYNQPQHF. The rearrangement uses TRBV30 and TRBJ1-5, with unresolved D. The germline V and J ends were trimmed by 1 base and 3 bases, with 10 bases remaining between them. Germline values: CDR1 GTSNPN, CDR2 SVGIG (reference sequence). There are 14 residues in the CDR3.

The genes are TRBV28 and TRBJ2-1, with TRBD2 matching 7 bases. Unmatched junction bases numbered 9, after V lost 6 bases and J lost 4 bases. Germline assignment: CDR1 MDHEN and CDR2 SYDVKM. The CDR3 runs to 15 residues. DNA of the CDR3: TGTGCCAGCAGGTCGGGAGCGGGAATATACAATGAGCAGTTCTTC. The encoded protein is CASRSGAGIYNEQFF. Supplemented by reference TRBV28 and TRBJ2-1, the full variable domain reads DVKVTQSSRYLVKRTGEKVFLECVQDMDHENMFWYRQDPGLGLRLIYFSYDVKMKEKGDIPEGYSVSREKKERFSLILESASTNQTSMYLCASRSGAGIYNEQFFGPGTRLTVL.

This clone occurred a few times. This rearrangement joins TRBV13 to TRBJ1-6, with no clear D. Germline lookup yields CDR1 PRHDT and CDR2 FYEKMQ (reference sequence). The CDR3 is made up of 17 amino acids. The germline V and J ends were trimmed by 0 bases and 0 bases, with 9 bases remaining between them. This chain's CDR3 is CASSLGAGSSYNSPLHF. DNA for the CDR3: TGTGCCAGCAGCTTAGGGGCAGGCAGCTCCTATAATTCACCCCTCCACTTT.

The chain's CDR3 is CASSQSLAIGYEQYF. The CDR3 DNA reads as TGTGCCAGCAGCCAATCCCTAGCGATTGGCTACGAGCAGTACTTC. The rearrangement uses TRBV4-2 and TRBJ2-7, with D perhaps TRBD2 (6 bases). There are 15 residues in the CDR3. Looked up from germline, CDR1 is LGHNA and CDR2 is YNFKEQ. Trimming stripped 2 bases from V and 3 bases from J, with 14 bases between.

This chain connects TRBV5-5 to TRBJ2-7; a possible D gene is TRBD1 (5 bases). Germline assignment: CDR1 SGHKS and CDR2 YYEKEE (reference sequence). Trimming pared 6 bases from V and 4 bases from J, leaving 17 bases between. CDR3 length: 14 amino acids. CDR3 nucleotide sequence: TGTGCCAGCACCTTAGGGGTGGGCTTGTACGAGCAGTACTTC. Its protein product is CASTLGVGLYEQYF.

The V gene is TRBV7-9, the J gene TRBJ2-1; 10 nucleotides align to TRBD2. V lost 5 bases, J lost 0 bases, and 4 bases stayed unmatched. CDR3 length equals 16 residues. Germline CDR1 SEHNR, CDR2 FQNEAQ (reference sequence). CDR3 sequence: CASSPTSGVSYNEQFF. In nucleotides, the CDR3 is TGTGCCAGCAGCCCAACTAGCGGGGTCTCCTACAATGAGCAGTTCTTC.

V usage is TRBV27 and J usage is TRBJ2-7, with 8 bases lining up with TRBD1. Germline V lookup: CDR1 MNHEY, CDR2 SMNVEV (reference sequence). The length of the CDR3 is 17 residues. Losses at the gene ends were 6 bases for V and 2 bases for J; bases not matched to a gene: 15. CDR3 amino acids: CASSEQSPDRVTYEQYF. The CDR3 region has the DNA TGTGCCAGCAGCGAGCAGAGTCCGGACAGGGTAACCTACGAGCAGTACTTC.

The chain recombines TRBV5-4 with TRBJ2-1, with 10 bases fitting TRBD2. The CDR3 is 18 residues long. The V segment lost 5 bases and the J segment 2 bases; nucleotides outside the gene matches: 13. The germline V gene has CDR1 SGHNT and CDR2 YYREEE (reference sequence). CDR3 amino acids: CASRSGPGSGRAYNEQFF. The CDR3 DNA reads TGTGCCAGCAGATCCGGGCCTGGGAGCGGGAGGGCCTACAATGAGCAGTTCTTC.

This chain joins TRBV6-5 and TRBJ2-1; D might be TRBD1 (6 bases). Trimming took 6 bases from V and 2 from J, leaving 14 bases between them. This CDR3 contains 15 residues. CDR1 MNHEY and CDR2 SVGAGI come from the germline V gene. The CDR3 here is CASRFTKGAYNEQFF. In DNA form, the CDR3 reads TGTGCCAGCAGATTCACAAAGGGGGCCTACAATGAGCAGTTCTTC.

Comment on this clone: The same CDR3 can be traced to other DNA sequences in this sample. This chain joins TRBV7-3 and TRBJ2-2; 7 bases align to TRBD2. The V gene's germline CDR1 is SGHTA and CDR2 FQGTGA. There are 14 residues in the CDR3. V was clipped by 2 bases and J by 3 bases; unmatched bases: 0. CDR3 sequence (DNA): TGTGCCAGCAGCTTAGCGGGAGACACCGGGGAGCTGTTTTTT. This translates into CASSLAGDTGELFF.

The chain joins TRBV5-4 to TRBJ2-1, with D possibly matching TRBD2 (6 bases). Germline CDR1 is SGHNT and CDR2 is YYREEE (reference sequence). The CDR3 extends over 13 amino acids. Trimming cost V 0 bases and J 7 bases, with 8 bases left between them. The CDR3 region is CASSLVGGNEQFF. CDR3 in DNA: TGTGCCAGCAGCTTGGTTGGGGGGAATGAGCAGTTCTTC.

V usage is TRBV29-1 and J usage is TRBJ2-7, with TRBD1 matching over 11 bases. V lost 6 bases and J lost 5; bases outside the gene matches: 6. There are 13 residues in the CDR3. Germline assignment: CDR1 SQVTM and CDR2 ANQGSEA. The CDR3 bases are TGCAGCGTAGAGGACAGGGGGCTGGACGAGCAGTACTTC. Its protein product is CSVEDRGLDEQYF.